The present T cell receptor beta chain was sequenced within a study of T cells in pancreatic ductal adenocarcinoma. Surgery without prior neoadjuvant therapy was the treatment of the selected pancreatic ductal adenocarcinoma patients. The repertoire was sequenced with immunoSEQ multiplex PCR; TCRdb's copy has only in-frame clones and lacks some. The data contain approximately 5,000 clones, roughly 84% of them singletons. Sequenced material: pancreatic tumor tissue. The origin of this receptor is a human donor with pancreatic ductal adenocarcinoma.

CDR3 amino acids: CAISPTGGKHQLFF. CDR3 sequence (DNA): TGTGCCATCAGTCCGACAGGGGGCAAACACCAACTGTTTTTT. The V gene is TRBV10-3, the J gene TRBJ1-4; 10 bases line up with TRBD1. V dropped 5 bases and J dropped 12; count of bases not matched to a gene: 9. The CDR3 is 14 residues long. Germline assignment: CDR1 ENHRY and CDR2 SYGVKD.